Listed below are T cell receptor beta chains from one sample, sequenced in a study of T-cell memory formation after mild COVID-19. TCRdb re-called the 5' RACE reads with MiXCR, one entry per CDR3 protein. The sample lists around 320,000 distinct CDR3 sequences, roughly 19% occurring once. The specimen sequenced was PBMCs or a T cell subset sorted from them (not recorded which). The origin of the receptors is a man aged 18 to 30 who had mild COVID-19 (a few samples of this study predate the infection). Cell type and time point are not known. Both conserved end residues are part of each CDR3. D genes are given only for firm matches. Clone sizes are given selectively: once, few, many, or a class where the clone is expanded.

j_gene,abundance,d_gene,v_gene,CDR3aa,CDR3nt
TRBJ2-1,.,TRBD2,TRBV7-8,CASSLATSGAYNEQFF,TGTGCCAGCAGCCTCGCCACCAGCGGGGCCTACAATGAGCAGTTCTTC
TRBJ1-1,.,.,TRBV7-8,CASSAVRMNTEAFF,TGTGCCAGCAGCGCTGTCAGAATGAACACTGAAGCTTTCTTT
TRBJ2-7,few,TRBD2,TRBV4-2,CASSQDGLAGVYEQYF,TGTGCCAGCAGCCAAGACGGACTAGCGGGGGTCTACGAGCAGTACTTC
TRBJ2-1,.,.,TRBV12-3/TRBV12-4,CASSLQPGLEAWFF,TGTGCCAGCAGTTTACAACCAGGTTTGGAAGCGTGGTTCTTC
TRBJ1-6,few,.,TRBV7-6,CASSPLGTGNSPLHF,TGTGCCAGCAGCCCCCTCGGAACAGGGAATTCACCCCTCCACTTT
TRBJ2-1,.,TRBD2,TRBV7-2,CASSLEIAGGYGQFF,TGTGCCAGCAGCTTAGAAATAGCGGGGGGGTACGGGCAATTCTTC
TRBJ2-1,few,.,TRBV7-3,CASSGPPGHNEQFF,TGTGCCAGCAGCGGACCCCCGGGACACAATGAGCAGTTCTTC
TRBJ2-3,.,TRBD1,TRBV29-1,CSVVDRGFLLAQYF,TGCAGCGTTGTGGACAGGGGGTTCCTTCTTGCGCAGTATTTT
TRBJ2-5,.,.,TRBV5-1,CASSLSTWRTRGETQYF,TGCGCCAGCAGTCTGAGTACTTGGAGGACCAGGGGAGAGACCCAGTACTTC
TRBJ2-7,few,.,TRBV9,CASSVAVTGYYEQYF,TGTGCCAGCAGCGTAGCTGTGACAGGTTACTACGAGCAGTACTTC
TRBJ1-2,few,.,TRBV6-1,CASSELRTANYGYTF,TGTGCCAGCAGTGAACTACGGACTGCTAACTATGGCTACACCTTC
TRBJ2-1,few,TRBD2,TRBV6-2/TRBV6-3,CASSYLAGNNEQFF,TGTGCCAGCAGTTACTTAGCGGGAAACAATGAGCAGTTCTTC
TRBJ2-1,.,.,TRBV5-1,CASSSAGAENEQFF,TGCGCCAGCAGCTCGGCGGGGGCGGAAAATGAGCAGTTCTTC
TRBJ2-7,.,.,TRBV18,CASSHGRRGVYEQYF,TGTGCCAGCTCACACGGCCGCCGGGGTGTGTACGAGCAGTACTTC
TRBJ1-1,few,.,TRBV5-1,CASSLALRRHVNTEAFF,TGCGCCAGCAGCTTGGCCCTAAGGCGTCACGTGAACACTGAAGCTTTCTTT
TRBJ2-6,.,.,TRBV7-3,CASSAVNGANVLTF,TGTGCCAGCAGCGCGGTCAATGGGGCCAACGTCCTGACTTTC
TRBJ2-7,.,TRBD2,TRBV10-2,CASSDSGGNYYEQYF,TGCGCCAGCAGTGACAGCGGGGGGAACTACTACGAGCAGTACTTC
TRBJ2-5,.,.,TRBV7-9,CASTDLEETQYF,TGTGCCAGCACTGACCTTGAAGAGACCCAGTACTTC
TRBJ1-5,.,TRBD1,TRBV20-1,CSFGTENQPQHF,TGCAGCTTCGGGACAGAGAATCAGCCCCAGCATTTT
TRBJ2-3,few,.,TRBV5-5,CASSLGGWGSTDTQYF,TGTGCCAGCAGCTTAGGTGGCTGGGGGTCCACAGATACGCAGTATTTT
TRBJ1-2,few,.,TRBV28,CASSSPGKGYTF,TGTGCCAGCAGCTCCCCCGGAAAAGGCTACACCTTC
TRBJ2-1,few,.,TRBV7-2,CASSLARISGSDEQFF,TGTGCCAGCAGCTTAGCGCGAATATCGGGTTCAGATGAGCAGTTCTTC
TRBJ1-2,few,.,TRBV20-1,CSARDASLVPSRGGYTF,TGCAGTGCTAGAGACGCGTCGCTCGTTCCATCCAGAGGTGGCTACACCTTC
TRBJ1-1,few,TRBD1,TRBV6-5,CASSSQGALGHTEAFF,TGTGCCAGCAGTTCTCAGGGGGCCTTAGGGCACACTGAAGCTTTCTTT
TRBJ2-7,.,.,TRBV12-3/TRBV12-4,CASSLVGGEQYF,TGTGCCAGCAGTTTGGTGGGCGGGGAGCAGTACTTC
TRBJ2-2,few,.,TRBV20-1,CSAPEPYTGELFF,TGCAGTGCTCCCGAGCCGTACACCGGGGAGCTGTTTTTT
TRBJ2-2,many,TRBD2,TRBV11-2,CASSFQAGGVGELFF,TGTGCCAGCAGCTTTCAGGCGGGGGGAGTCGGGGAGCTGTTTTTT
TRBJ1-1,.,.,TRBV28,CASKFSLNTEAFF,TGTGCCAGCAAGTTTAGCCTGAACACTGAAGCTTTCTTT
TRBJ2-1,few,.,TRBV11-2,CASSLDLVNEQFF,TGTGCCAGCAGCTTAGATCTTGTGAATGAGCAGTTCTTC
TRBJ2-3,few,TRBD2,TRBV4-3,CASSQDQGLGGDTQYF,TGCGCCAGCAGCCAAGATCAGGGACTAGGAGGAGATACGCAGTATTTT
TRBJ1-2,.,.,TRBV12-3/TRBV12-4,CASSRTGLEGYTF,TGTGCCAGCAGTAGGACGGGCTTAGAGGGCTACACCTTC
TRBJ1-2,.,TRBD1,TRBV29-1,CSVRTGAGGYTF,TGCAGCGTCCGGACAGGGGCGGGTGGCTACACCTTC
TRBJ2-6,few,.,TRBV7-3,CASSPWLSSGANVLTF,TGTGCCAGCAGCCCGTGGCTGAGCTCTGGGGCCAACGTCCTGACTTTC
TRBJ1-1,once,.,TRBV27,CASRRRGAGEAFF,TGTGCCAGCAGACGGAGGGGGGCTGGTGAAGCTTTCTTT
TRBJ2-1,.,TRBD2,TRBV7-8,CASSSRAGPSSYNEQFF,TGTGCCAGCAGCTCCCGAGCGGGGCCGAGCTCCTACAATGAGCAGTTCTTC
TRBJ1-2,.,.,TRBV4-1,CASSQGQRPLARGFGYTF,TGCGCCAGCAGCCAAGGCCAACGACCTCTCGCACGGGGCTTTGGCTACACCTTC
TRBJ1-6,few,.,TRBV7-2,CASSPQANSPLHF,TGTGCCAGCAGCCCTCAGGCGAATTCACCCCTCCACTTT
TRBJ2-3,few,TRBD1,TRBV28,CASTLLPGQGARDTQYF,TGTGCCAGCACGCTTTTACCGGGACAGGGGGCTAGAGATACGCAGTATTTT